Shown below are 11 T cell receptor beta chains from a single sample sequenced in a study of blood T cell repertoires in COVID-19. Method: immunoSEQ multiplex PCR; TCRdb's copy keeps in-frame clones and lacks some. Found here are some 150,000 clones, 84% of them singletons; the top ten hold around a tenth. The sample comprised peripheral blood. The receptors originated from a woman aged 50 to 65 with acute or convalescent COVID-19.

V and J are TRBV5-1 and TRBJ2-3; D uncertain. The CDR3 covers 14 residues. Germline V gives CDR1 SGHRS, CDR2 YFSETQ. The germline V and J ends were trimmed by 0 bases and 3 bases, with 8 bases remaining between them. The CDR3, as DNA: TGCGCCAGCAGCTTGGATCTCGGGACAGATACGCAGTATTTT. Residues: CASSLDLGTDTQYF.

A few counts support this clone. J is TRBJ2-3 and V is TRBV10-1; 10 bases map to TRBD2. J lost 2 bases, V lost 2 bases, and 4 bases had no gene match. This CDR3 has 16 amino acids. The V gene's germline CDR1 is WNHNN and CDR2 SYGVQD (reference sequence). The CDR3 sequence is CASSEDSGGHTDTQYF. The CDR3, as DNA: TGCGCCAGCAGTGAGGATAGCGGGGGGCACACAGATACGCAGTATTTT.

The genes are TRBV5-1 and TRBJ1-5, with TRBD1 matching 9 bases. Germline V gene data show CDR1 as SGHRS and CDR2 as YFSETQ. After removal of 4 bases from V and 1 base from J, the junction contained 3 bases not matched to a gene. The CDR3 runs 15 residues. CDR3 residues: CASSPGQGSNQPQHF. CDR3 nucleotides: TGCGCCAGCAGCCCCGGACAGGGGAGCAATCAGCCCCAGCATTTT.

The V gene is TRBV3-1 (or the pseudogene TRBV3-2), the J gene TRBJ2-1; 7 bases agree with TRBD2. CDR1 and CDR2 (germline): LGHDT, YNNKEL (reference sequence). The V gene end was trimmed by 3 bases and the J gene end by 3 bases; junction bases not matched to a gene: 8. The CDR3 runs 16 residues. The CDR3 here is CASSHVVLADYNEQFF. The CDR3 bases are TGTGCCAGCAGCCATGTGGTTCTAGCGGACTACAATGAGCAGTTCTTC.

V is TRBV5-8 and J is TRBJ2-1; 8 bases map to TRBD2. Germline CDR1 is SGHTS and CDR2 is YDEGEE. CDR3 length equals 19 residues. J was trimmed by 0 bases and V by 4 bases; bases with no gene match: 15. CDR3 nucleotide sequence: TGTGCCAGCAGCCCATTTGCGGCCGGGACTAGGAGCTCCTACAATGAGCAGTTCTTC. It codes for CASSPFAAGTRSSYNEQFF.

This rearrangement joins TRBV7-2 to TRBJ2-7; the match to TRBD2 covers 8 bases. CDR1 and CDR2 (germline): SGHTA, FQGNSA. This CDR3 contains 15 residues. Losses at the gene ends were 5 bases for V and 7 bases for J; bases not matched to a gene: 13. The CDR3 is CASSTTSGVSGEQYF. The DNA for the CDR3 is TGTGCCAGCAGCACAACTAGCGGCGTGTCGGGGGAGCAGTACTTC.

The rearrangement uses TRBV6-1 and TRBJ2-2; D remains ambiguous. The CDR3 covers 12 residues. V gave up 2 bases and J gave up 4 bases, with 2 bases separating them. Germline lookup yields CDR1 MNHNS and CDR2 SASEGT. The CDR3 DNA follows: TGTGCCAGCAGTGAACGCACCGGGGAGCTGTTTTTT. It yields the protein CASSERTGELFF.

The gene calls are TRBV19 and TRBJ1-2; 9 bases agree with TRBD1. Trimming took 5 bases from V and 8 from J; bases not matched to a gene: 12. The V gene's germline CDR1 is LNHDA and CDR2 SQIVND (reference sequence). The CDR3 runs 15 residues. CDR3 coding DNA: TGTGCCAGTAGTCCGCAAGGGGGGACAGGGTCCGGCTACACCTTC. Its protein is CASSPQGGTGSGYTF.

The rearrangement links TRBV11-2 to TRBJ2-2; D not certain. Germline values: CDR1 SGHAT, CDR2 FQNNGV. The CDR3 is 14 amino acids. Trimming removed 5 bases from V and 6 bases from J, with 13 bases in between. The CDR3 nucleotides read TGTGCCAGCAGCCCAGACCCTAGTGCCGGGGAGCTGTTTTTT. This gives the protein CASSPDPSAGELFF.

Notes on this clone: Within the sample, other DNA sequences also encode this same CDR3. The chain couples TRBV5-1 to TRBJ1-5; no firm D call. Germline CDR1 reads SGHRS; CDR2 reads YFSETQ. CDR3 size: 13 residues. The V end lost 0 bases, the J end lost 5 bases, and 6 bases lay between the germline ends. The CDR3 coding sequence is TGCGCCAGCAGCTTGGATCGAGATCAGCCCCAGCATTTT. Translating it yields CASSLDRDQPQHF.

The chain has TRBV2 and TRBJ1-4; D is unclear. Germline values: CDR1 SNHLY, CDR2 FYNNEI. V dropped 8 bases and J dropped 4 bases, with 14 bases sitting between them. CDR3 length: 14 amino acids. CDR3 protein: CASASDGVNEKLFF. In DNA, the CDR3 is TGTGCCAGCGCAAGCGACGGAGTTAATGAAAAACTGTTTTTT.